This T cell receptor beta chain was sequenced in a study of spatial heterogeneity in lung cancer. Overall study: Sequence detection consistently recorded a greater number of beta-chain than alpha-chain sequences.

The CDR3 runs 14 residues. The germline CDR1 and CDR2 sequences are DFQATT and SNEGSKA (reference sequence). V lost 2 bases and J lost 1, with 10 bases in between. This clonotype was picked up a small number of times. TCRdb analysed the 5' RACE reads with MiXCR anew, one entry per CDR3 protein. The data show tens of thousands of distinct CDR3 sequences, roughly 7% seen once. The time point was: sample taken at primary tumor resection. Tumor, nontumor lung or frozen PBMC supplied whole RNA, sequenced without sorting. The specimen comprised PBMCs, sampled at surgery. The sequence derives from a female donor with early-stage non-small cell lung cancer. The chain recombines TRBV20-1 with TRBJ2-3; D is perhaps TRBD1 or TRBD2 (5 bases each). DNA of the CDR3: TGCAGTGCTAGATCACCGGGACGCACAGATACGCAGTATTTT. Translating it yields CSARSPGRTDTQYF.